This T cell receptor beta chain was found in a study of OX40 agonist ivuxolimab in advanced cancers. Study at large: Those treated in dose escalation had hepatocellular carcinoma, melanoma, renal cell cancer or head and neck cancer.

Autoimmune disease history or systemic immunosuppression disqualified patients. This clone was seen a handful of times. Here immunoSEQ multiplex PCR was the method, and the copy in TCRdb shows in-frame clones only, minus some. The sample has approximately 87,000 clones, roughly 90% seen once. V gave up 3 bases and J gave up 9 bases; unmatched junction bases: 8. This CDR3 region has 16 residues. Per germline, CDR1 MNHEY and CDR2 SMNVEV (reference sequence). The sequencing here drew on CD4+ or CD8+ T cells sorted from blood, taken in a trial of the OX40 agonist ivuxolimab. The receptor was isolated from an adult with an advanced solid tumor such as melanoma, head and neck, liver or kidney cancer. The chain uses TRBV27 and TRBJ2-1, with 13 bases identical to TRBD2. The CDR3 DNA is TGTGCCAGCAGTTTCCTAAGGACTAGCGGGGGCAGTGAGCAGTTCTTC. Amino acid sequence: CASSFLRTSGGSEQFF.